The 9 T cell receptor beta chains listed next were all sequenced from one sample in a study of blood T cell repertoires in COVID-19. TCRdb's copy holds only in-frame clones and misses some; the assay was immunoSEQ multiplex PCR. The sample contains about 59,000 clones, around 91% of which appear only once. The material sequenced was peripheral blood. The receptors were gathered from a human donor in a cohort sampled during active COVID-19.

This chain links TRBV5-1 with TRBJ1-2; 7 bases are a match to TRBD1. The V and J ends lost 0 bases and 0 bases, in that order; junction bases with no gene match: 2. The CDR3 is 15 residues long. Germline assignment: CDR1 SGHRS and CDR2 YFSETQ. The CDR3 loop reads CASSLDRGANYGYTF. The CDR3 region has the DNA TGCGCCAGCAGCTTGGACAGGGGAGCTAACTATGGCTACACCTTC.

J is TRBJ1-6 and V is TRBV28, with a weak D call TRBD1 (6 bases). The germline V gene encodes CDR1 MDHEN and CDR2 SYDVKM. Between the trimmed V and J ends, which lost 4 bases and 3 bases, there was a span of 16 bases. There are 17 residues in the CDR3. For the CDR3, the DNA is TGTGCCAGCAGTTGGCCGGCAGGGGCGGTCTATAATTCACCCCTCCACTTT. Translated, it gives CASSWPAGAVYNSPLHF.

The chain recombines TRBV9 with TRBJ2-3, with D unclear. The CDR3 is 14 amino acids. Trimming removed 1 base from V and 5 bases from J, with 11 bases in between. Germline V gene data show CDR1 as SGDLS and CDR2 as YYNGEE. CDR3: CASSVLSSQDTQYF. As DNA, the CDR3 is TGTGCCAGCAGCGTACTTAGTTCGCAAGATACGCAGTATTTT.

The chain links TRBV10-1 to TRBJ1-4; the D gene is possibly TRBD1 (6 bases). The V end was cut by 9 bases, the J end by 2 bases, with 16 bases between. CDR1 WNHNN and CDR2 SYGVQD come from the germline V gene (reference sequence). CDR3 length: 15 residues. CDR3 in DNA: TGCGCCAGGGGGGGGGCACACCTTACTAATGAAAAACTGTTTTTT. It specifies CARGGAHLTNEKLFF.

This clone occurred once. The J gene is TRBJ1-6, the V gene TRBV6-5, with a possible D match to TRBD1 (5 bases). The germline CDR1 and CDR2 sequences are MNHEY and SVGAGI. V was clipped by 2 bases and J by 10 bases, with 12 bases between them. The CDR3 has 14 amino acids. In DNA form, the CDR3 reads TGTGCCAGCAGTTACGGCAGGGCGGGATCACCCCTCCACTTT. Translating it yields CASSYGRAGSPLHF.

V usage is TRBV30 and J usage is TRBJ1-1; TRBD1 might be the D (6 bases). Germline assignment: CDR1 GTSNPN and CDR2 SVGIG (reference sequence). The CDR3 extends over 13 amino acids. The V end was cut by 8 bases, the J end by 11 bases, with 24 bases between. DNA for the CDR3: TGTGCCGGGACCCGCGGGGGCGGAGGGATTGCTTTCTTT. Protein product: CAGTRGGGGIAFF.

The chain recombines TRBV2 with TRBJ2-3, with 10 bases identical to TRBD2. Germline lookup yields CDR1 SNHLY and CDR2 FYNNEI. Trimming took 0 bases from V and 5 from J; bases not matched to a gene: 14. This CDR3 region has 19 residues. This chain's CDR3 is CASSEALRASGGWGDTQYF. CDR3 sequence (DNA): TGTGCCAGCAGTGAAGCGCTTCGGGCTAGCGGGGGATGGGGAGATACGCAGTATTTT.

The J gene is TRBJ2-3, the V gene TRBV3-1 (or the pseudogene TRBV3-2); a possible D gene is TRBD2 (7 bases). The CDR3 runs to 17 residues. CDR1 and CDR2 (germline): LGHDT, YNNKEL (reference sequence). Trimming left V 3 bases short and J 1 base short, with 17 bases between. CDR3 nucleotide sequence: TGTGCCAGCAGCCATTTCCTCGGGCGGGGGCGCACAGATACGCAGTATTTT. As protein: CASSHFLGRGRTDTQYF.

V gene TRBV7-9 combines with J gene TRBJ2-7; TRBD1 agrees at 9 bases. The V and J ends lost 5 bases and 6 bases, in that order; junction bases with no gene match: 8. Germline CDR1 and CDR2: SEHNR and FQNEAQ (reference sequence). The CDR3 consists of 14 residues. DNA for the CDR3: TGTGCCAGCAGCCCCCGGACAGGGGAATCCGAGCAGTACTTC. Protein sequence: CASSPRTGESEQYF. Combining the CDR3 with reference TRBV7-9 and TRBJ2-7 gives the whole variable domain DTGVSQNPRHKITKRGQNVTFRCDPISEHNRLYWYRQTLGQGPEFLTYFQNEAQLEKSRLLSDRFSAERPKGSFSTLEIQRTEQGDSAMYLCASSPRTGESEQYFGPGTRLTVT.